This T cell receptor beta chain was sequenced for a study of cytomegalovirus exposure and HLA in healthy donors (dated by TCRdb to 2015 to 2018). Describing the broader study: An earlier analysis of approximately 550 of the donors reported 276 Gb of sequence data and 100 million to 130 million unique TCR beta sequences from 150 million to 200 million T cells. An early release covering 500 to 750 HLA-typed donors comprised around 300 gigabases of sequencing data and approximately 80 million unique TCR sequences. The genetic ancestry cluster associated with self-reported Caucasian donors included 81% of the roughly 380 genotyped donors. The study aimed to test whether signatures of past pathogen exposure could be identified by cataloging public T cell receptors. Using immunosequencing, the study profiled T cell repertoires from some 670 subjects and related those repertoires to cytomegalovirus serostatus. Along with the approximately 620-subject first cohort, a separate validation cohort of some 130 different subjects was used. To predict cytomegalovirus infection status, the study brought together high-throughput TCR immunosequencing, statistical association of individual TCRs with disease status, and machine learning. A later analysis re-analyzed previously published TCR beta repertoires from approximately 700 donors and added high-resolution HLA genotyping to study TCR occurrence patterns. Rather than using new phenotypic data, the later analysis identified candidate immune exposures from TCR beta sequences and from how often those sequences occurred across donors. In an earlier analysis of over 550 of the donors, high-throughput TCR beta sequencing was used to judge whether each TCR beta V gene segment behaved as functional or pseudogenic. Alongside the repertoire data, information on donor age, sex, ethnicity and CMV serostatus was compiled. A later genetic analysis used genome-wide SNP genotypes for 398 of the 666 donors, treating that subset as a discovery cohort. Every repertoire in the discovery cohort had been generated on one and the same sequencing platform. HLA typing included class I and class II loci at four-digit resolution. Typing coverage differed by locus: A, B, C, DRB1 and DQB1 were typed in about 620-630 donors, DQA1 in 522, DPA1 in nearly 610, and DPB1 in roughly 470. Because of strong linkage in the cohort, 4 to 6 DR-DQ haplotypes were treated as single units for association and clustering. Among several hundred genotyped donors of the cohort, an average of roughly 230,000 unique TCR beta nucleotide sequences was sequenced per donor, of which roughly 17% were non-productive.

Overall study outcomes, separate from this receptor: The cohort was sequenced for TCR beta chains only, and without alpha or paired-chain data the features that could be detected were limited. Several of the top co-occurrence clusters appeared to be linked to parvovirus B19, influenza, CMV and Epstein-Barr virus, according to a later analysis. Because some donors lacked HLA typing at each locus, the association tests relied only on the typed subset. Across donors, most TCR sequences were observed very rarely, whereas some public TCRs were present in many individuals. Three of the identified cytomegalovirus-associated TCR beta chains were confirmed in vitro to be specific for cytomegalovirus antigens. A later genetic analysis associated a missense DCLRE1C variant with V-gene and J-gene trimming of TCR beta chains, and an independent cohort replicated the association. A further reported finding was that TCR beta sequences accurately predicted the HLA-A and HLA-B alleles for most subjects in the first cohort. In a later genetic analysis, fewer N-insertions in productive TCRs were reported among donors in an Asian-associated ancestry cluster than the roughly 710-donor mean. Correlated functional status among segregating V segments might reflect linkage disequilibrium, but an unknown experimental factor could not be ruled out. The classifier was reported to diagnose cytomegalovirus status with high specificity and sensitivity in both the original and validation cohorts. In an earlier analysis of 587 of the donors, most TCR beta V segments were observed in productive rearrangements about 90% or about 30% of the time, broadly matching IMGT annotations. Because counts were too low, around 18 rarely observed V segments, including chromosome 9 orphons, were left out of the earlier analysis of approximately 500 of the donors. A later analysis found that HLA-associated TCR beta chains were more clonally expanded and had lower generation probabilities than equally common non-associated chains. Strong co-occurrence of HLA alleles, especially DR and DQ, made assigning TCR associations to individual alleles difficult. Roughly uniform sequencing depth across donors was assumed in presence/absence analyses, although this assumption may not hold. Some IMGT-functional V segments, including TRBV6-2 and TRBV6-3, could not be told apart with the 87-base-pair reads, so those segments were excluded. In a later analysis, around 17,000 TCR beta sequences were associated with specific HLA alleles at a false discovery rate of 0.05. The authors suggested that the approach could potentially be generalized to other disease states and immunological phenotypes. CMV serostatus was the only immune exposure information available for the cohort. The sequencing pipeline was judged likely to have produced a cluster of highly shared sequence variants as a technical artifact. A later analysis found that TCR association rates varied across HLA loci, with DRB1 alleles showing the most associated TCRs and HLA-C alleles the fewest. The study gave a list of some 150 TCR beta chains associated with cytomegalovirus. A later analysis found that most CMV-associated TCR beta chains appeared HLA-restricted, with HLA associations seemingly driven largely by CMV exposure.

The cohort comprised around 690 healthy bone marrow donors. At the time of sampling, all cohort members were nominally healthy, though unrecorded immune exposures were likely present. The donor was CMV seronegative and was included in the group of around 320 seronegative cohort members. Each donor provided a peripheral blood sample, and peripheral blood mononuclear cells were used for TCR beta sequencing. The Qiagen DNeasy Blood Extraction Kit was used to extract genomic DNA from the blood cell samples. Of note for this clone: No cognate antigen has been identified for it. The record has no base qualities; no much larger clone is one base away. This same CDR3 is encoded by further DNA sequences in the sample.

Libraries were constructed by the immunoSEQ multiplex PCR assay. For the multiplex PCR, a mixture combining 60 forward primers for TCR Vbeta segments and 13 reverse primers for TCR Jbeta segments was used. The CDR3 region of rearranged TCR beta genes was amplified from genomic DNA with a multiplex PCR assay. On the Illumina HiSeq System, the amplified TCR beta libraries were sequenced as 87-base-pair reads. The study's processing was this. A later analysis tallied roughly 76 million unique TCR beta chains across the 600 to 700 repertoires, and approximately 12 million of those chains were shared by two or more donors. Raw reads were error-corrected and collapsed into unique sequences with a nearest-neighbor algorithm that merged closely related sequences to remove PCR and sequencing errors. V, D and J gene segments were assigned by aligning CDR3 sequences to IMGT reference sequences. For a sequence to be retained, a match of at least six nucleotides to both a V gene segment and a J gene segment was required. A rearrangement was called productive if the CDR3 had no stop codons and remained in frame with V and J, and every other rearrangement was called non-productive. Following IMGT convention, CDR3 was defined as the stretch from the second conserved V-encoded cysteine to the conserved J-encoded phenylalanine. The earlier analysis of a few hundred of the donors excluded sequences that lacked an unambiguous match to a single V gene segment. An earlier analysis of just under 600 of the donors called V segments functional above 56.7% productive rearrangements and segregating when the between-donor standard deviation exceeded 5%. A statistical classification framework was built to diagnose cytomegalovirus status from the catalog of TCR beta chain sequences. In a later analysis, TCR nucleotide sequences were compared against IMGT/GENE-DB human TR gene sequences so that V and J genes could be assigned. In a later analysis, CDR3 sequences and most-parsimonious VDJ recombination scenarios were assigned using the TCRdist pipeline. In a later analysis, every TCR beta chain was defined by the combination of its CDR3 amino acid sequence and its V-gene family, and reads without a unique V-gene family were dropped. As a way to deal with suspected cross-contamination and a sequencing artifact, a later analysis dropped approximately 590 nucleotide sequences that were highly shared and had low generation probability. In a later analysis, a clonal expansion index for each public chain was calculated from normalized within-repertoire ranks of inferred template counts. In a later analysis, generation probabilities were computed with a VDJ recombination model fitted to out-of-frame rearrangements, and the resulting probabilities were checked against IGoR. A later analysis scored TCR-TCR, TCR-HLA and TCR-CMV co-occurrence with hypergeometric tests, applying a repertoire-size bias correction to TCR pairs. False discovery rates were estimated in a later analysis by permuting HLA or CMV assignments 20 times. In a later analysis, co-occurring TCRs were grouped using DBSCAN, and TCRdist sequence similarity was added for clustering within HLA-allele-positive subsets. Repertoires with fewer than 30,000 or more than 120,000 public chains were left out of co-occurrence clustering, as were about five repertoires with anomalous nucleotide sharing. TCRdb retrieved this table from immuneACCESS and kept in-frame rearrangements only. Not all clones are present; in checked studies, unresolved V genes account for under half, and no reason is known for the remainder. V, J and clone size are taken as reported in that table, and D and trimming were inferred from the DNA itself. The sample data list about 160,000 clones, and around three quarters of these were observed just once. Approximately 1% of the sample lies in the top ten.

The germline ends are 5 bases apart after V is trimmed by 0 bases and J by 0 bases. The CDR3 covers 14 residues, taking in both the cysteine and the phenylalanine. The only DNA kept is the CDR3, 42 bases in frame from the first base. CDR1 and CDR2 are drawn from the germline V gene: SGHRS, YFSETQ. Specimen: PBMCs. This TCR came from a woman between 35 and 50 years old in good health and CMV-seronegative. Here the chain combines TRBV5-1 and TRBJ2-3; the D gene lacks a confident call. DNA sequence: TGCGCCAGCAGCTTGGACTCGAGCACAGATACGCAGTATTTT. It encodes CASSLDSSTDTQYF.